These 19 T cell receptor beta chains share one sample of origin, sequenced in a study of T cell responses to AZD1222 COVID-19 vaccine. Profiling relied on immunoSEQ multiplex PCR, and the TCRdb table lists in-frame clones only, not all of them. The data show about 120,000 clones, about 92% seen once. The sequenced sample was peripheral blood, obtained on day 0 of MenACWY control vaccination. All receptors derive from an adult in good health.

The CDR3 reads CASSLETQPQHF. The DNA of the CDR3 is TGTGCCAGCAGCTTAGAGACCCAGCCCCAGCATTTT. V and J are TRBV7-9 and TRBJ1-5; no clear D gene. Deletions cut 1 base from V and 7 bases from J, with 5 bases between. CDR1 is SEHNR and CDR2 is FQNEAQ in the germline V gene (reference sequence). The CDR3 has 12 residues.

This CDR3 is CASSRGAGAWSGANVLTF. In nucleotides, the CDR3 is TGTGCCAGCAGCCGAGGGGCGGGGGCCTGGTCTGGGGCCAACGTCCTGACTTTC. The rearrangement joins TRBV14 to TRBJ2-6, with TRBD2 as a possible D gene (7 bases). Germline V CDR1 and CDR2: SGHDN, FVKESK. This CDR3 has 18 residues. The V gene lost 4 bases and the J gene lost 1 base, with 17 bases spanning the gap.

This clone was recorded only once. The V call is TRBV2, the J call TRBJ1-4, with TRBD1 matching over 7 bases. The V and J ends lost 3 bases and 7 bases, in that order; junction bases with no gene match: 8. The CDR3 loop spans 15 amino acids. The V gene's germline CDR1 is SNHLY and CDR2 FYNNEI. CDR3 sequence (DNA): TGTGCCAGCAGTGAGTCTGCAGGGGGGACTGAAAAACTGTTTTTT. This codes for CASSESAGGTEKLFF.

This clone came up many times. The gene calls are TRBV7-8 and TRBJ1-6; tentatively, D is TRBD1 (6 bases). The V and J ends lost 3 bases and 11 bases respectively, with 14 bases between them. This CDR3 comprises 14 residues. Germline V gene lookup returns CDR1 SGHVS and CDR2 FQNEAQ. CDR3 amino acids: CASSFHRELTPLHF. DNA for the CDR3: TGTGCCAGCAGCTTCCACAGGGAACTTACACCCCTCCACTTT.

V is TRBV7-3 and J is TRBJ1-4, with unresolved D. V was trimmed by 2 bases and J by 3 bases, leaving 4 bases between them. CDR1 and CDR2 from the germline V gene are SGHTA and FQGTGA. CDR3 size: 13 residues. CDR3 sequence reads: CASSLRPNEKLFF. CDR3 DNA: TGTGCCAGCAGCTTACGGCCTAATGAAAAACTGTTTTTT. Complete variable domain (other parts from reference TRBV7-3 and TRBJ1-4): GAGVSQTPSNKVTEKGKYVELRCDPISGHTALYWYRQSLGQGPEFLIYFQGTGAADDSGLPNDRFFAVRPEGSVSTLKIQRTERGDSAVYLCASSLRPNEKLFFGSGTQLSVL.

The chain carries TRBV3-1 (or the pseudogene TRBV3-2) and TRBJ2-1, with D perhaps TRBD1 (5 bases). V lost 5 bases to trimming and J lost 6 bases, with 14 bases between them. CDR3 length: 14 residues. Germline V gene lookup returns CDR1 LGHDT and CDR2 YNNKEL (reference sequence). The CDR3: CASSLSWGPNEQFF. The CDR3 DNA reads as TGTGCCAGCAGCTTGTCTTGGGGCCCCAATGAGCAGTTCTTC.

This clone is a singleton in its sample. This chain joins TRBV2 and TRBJ2-7; D gene uncertain. Trimming stripped 6 bases from V and 6 bases from J, with 15 bases between. Germline V gives CDR1 SNHLY, CDR2 FYNNEI. The CDR3 spans 13 residues. CDR3 sequence: CASSVLLVSEQYF. As DNA, the CDR3 is TGTGCCAGCAGCGTGCTTCTGGTTAGCGAGCAGTACTTC.

This chain joins TRBV24-1 and TRBJ2-5, with 9 bases aligning to TRBD2. Germline lookup yields CDR1 KGHDR and CDR2 SFDVKD. The CDR3 totals 15 residues. The V segment lost 3 bases and the J segment 2 bases; nucleotides outside the gene matches: 3. In nucleotides, the CDR3 is TGTGCCACCAGTGATCTGGCGGGGGGGCAAGAGACCCAGTACTTC. Translation: CATSDLAGGQETQYF.

CDR3 protein: CASSLGQGLGQETQYF. In DNA, the CDR3 is TGTGCCAGCAGCTTAGGACAGGGTCTAGGCCAAGAGACCCAGTACTTC. This chain connects TRBV13 to TRBJ2-5; D possibly corresponds to TRBD1 (6 bases). The CDR3 covers 16 residues. Germline CDR1 and CDR2: PRHDT and FYEKMQ (reference sequence). Trimming removed 0 bases from V and 1 base from J, with 12 bases in between.

This chain connects TRBV4-2 to TRBJ2-2; TRBD2 aligns across 13 bases. The J segment lost 5 bases and the V segment lost 2 bases, leaving 11 bases of the junction unmatched. Looked up from germline, CDR1 is LGHNA and CDR2 is YNFKEQ. The CDR3 extends over 19 amino acids. CDR3 loop: CASSQKWTSGGQRTGELFF. CDR3 nucleotide sequence: TGTGCCAGCAGCCAAAAATGGACTAGCGGGGGACAGCGGACCGGGGAGCTGTTTTTT.

This chain joins TRBV27 and TRBJ2-1, with 10 bases lining up with TRBD2. CDR3 length: 16 amino acids. CDR1 is MNHEY and CDR2 is SMNVEV in the germline V gene (reference sequence). V gave up 1 base and J gave up 4 bases; unmatched junction bases: 4. The CDR3 DNA sequence: TGTGCCAGCAGTTTATATGCACTAGCGGGATACAATGAGCAGTTCTTC. This translates into CASSLYALAGYNEQFF.

This chain links TRBV10-3 with TRBJ1-5, with a weak D call TRBD1 (5 bases). In germline, CDR1 is ENHRY, CDR2 SYGVKD. The CDR3 contains 13 residues. The V and J ends lost 6 bases and 7 bases respectively, with 13 bases between them. The CDR3 DNA is TGTGCCATCAGAGATCAGGGATCCCAGCCCCAGCATTTT. Encoded protein: CAIRDQGSQPQHF.

The gene calls are TRBV19 and TRBJ2-1, with 8 bases lining up with TRBD1. CDR3 length: 21 residues. Trimming took 3 bases from V and 0 from J; bases not matched to a gene: 19. Germline CDR1 LNHDA, CDR2 SQIVND (reference sequence). The CDR3 DNA reads as TGTGCCAGTAGTATTGGGACAGGCCAAACCAACGTGAGACTCTCCTACAATGAGCAGTTCTTC. Encoded protein: CASSIGTGQTNVRLSYNEQFF.

The gene calls are TRBV11-2 and TRBJ2-5, with a tentative D call TRBD1 (6 bases). From germline, CDR1 is SGHAT and CDR2 FQNNGV. This CDR3 comprises 14 residues. The germline V and J ends were trimmed by 5 bases and 5 bases, with 15 bases remaining between them. The CDR3 reads CASSNGRGWETQYF. In DNA form, the CDR3 reads TGTGCCAGCAGCAACGGCAGGGGTTGGGAGACCCAGTACTTC.

This chain uses TRBV28 with TRBJ1-1; TRBD1 matches at 8 bases. J was trimmed by 7 bases and V by 6 bases; bases with no gene match: 7. The germline V gene encodes CDR1 MDHEN and CDR2 SYDVKM. The CDR3 runs 13 residues. CDR3 DNA sequence: TGTGCCAGCAGCTTACAGGGGGAGGTTGAAGCTTTCTTT. It is translated as CASSLQGEVEAFF.

The CDR3 region has the DNA TGTGCCAGCAGCTGGTATAGCGTAAGCTCCTACAATGAGCAGTTCTTC. Translated, it gives CASSWYSVSSYNEQFF. The chain has TRBV7-2 and TRBJ2-1, with D possibly TRBD2 on 5 matching bases. CDR3 length: 16 residues. V lost 4 bases and J lost 0, with 13 bases in between. In germline, CDR1 is SGHTA, CDR2 FQGNSA. Full variable domain (missing parts from reference TRBV7-2 and TRBJ2-1): GAGVSQSPSNKVTEKGKDVELRCDPISGHTALYWYRQSLGQGLEFLIYFQGNSAPDKSGLPSDRFSAERTGGSVSTLTIQRTQQEDSAVYLCASSWYSVSSYNEQFFGPGTRLTVL.

The chain combines TRBV2 with TRBJ2-1; 11 bases match TRBD2. This CDR3 contains 18 residues. Germline CDR1 is SNHLY and CDR2 is FYNNEI. After removal of 0 bases from V and 4 bases from J, the junction contained 8 bases not matched to a gene. The CDR3 is CASSEAGYLAGGYNEQFF. The CDR3 DNA reads TGTGCCAGCAGTGAAGCGGGTTATCTAGCGGGAGGATACAATGAGCAGTTCTTC.

The V and J genes are TRBV9 and TRBJ2-5; D gene uncertain. From germline, CDR1 is SGDLS and CDR2 YYNGEE. The CDR3 length is 13 residues. Trimming removed 4 bases from V and 1 base from J, with 8 bases in between. The CDR3 region is CASSRTSQETQYF. CDR3 bases: TGTGCCAGCAGCCGGACCTCCCAAGAGACCCAGTACTTC.

This clone was detected only a few times. This chain uses TRBV27 with TRBJ1-6; 9 bases map to TRBD1. Germline V lookup: CDR1 MNHEY, CDR2 SMNVEV (reference sequence). Unmatched junction bases numbered 4, after V lost 3 bases and J lost 7 bases. This CDR3 spans 15 amino acids. The CDR3 coding sequence is TGTGCCAGCAGTTTCAGGACAGGGGTGAATTCACCCCTCCACTTT. Translation gives CASSFRTGVNSPLHF.